The 15 T cell receptor beta chains reported below all come from one sample, sequenced in a study of T cells in narcolepsy. Assay: immunoSEQ multiplex PCR; the TCRdb copy retains only in-frame clones and omits some. The sample has over 25,000 clones, more than 75% seen once; the top ten hold around 0.99%. The sample consisted of memory (CD45RA-) CD4+ T cells from blood. These receptor sequences come from a human donor in good health.

This chain joins TRBV5-4 and TRBJ2-7; the D gene is possibly TRBD2 (5 bases). The germline gives CDR1 SGHNT, CDR2 YYREEE (reference sequence). This CDR3 has 15 amino acids. Trimming pared 4 bases from V and 2 bases from J, leaving 16 bases between. The CDR3 loop is CASSLEVGQTYEQYF. The CDR3 DNA sequence: TGTGCCAGCAGCCTGGAGGTTGGGCAGACCTACGAGCAGTACTTC.

Regarding this clone: The junction and the germline gene differ at one end; a read error may be behind it. The genes are TRBV2 and TRBJ2-1; 8 bases line up with TRBD2. Germline values: CDR1 SNHLY, CDR2 FYNNEI. This CDR3 is built from 15 residues. The CDR3 DNA sequence: TGTGCCAGCAGTAAAGCGCCCCTTGCTAGCGGGGAGCAGTTCTTC. This codes for CASSKAPLASGEQFF.

The table lists this clone with a few counts. V and J are TRBV27 and TRBJ1-1; 8 nucleotides line up with TRBD1. J was trimmed by 4 bases and V by 1 base; bases with no gene match: 5. Per the germline V gene, CDR1 is MNHEY and CDR2 is SMNVEV (reference sequence). This CDR3 region has 15 residues. The CDR3 nucleotides are TGTGCCAGCAGTTTATGGGGCAGGGGGCGCACTGAAGCTTTCTTT. Translating it yields CASSLWGRGRTEAFF.

The chain links TRBV18 to TRBJ2-1, with D possibly being TRBD1 (5 bases). V was trimmed by 1 base and J by 6 bases, leaving 7 bases between them. Germline CDR1 KGHSH, CDR2 LQKENI. The CDR3 length is 13 residues. The CDR3 spells CASSPQGFNEQFF. CDR3 bases: TGTGCCAGCTCACCACAGGGGTTCAATGAGCAGTTCTTC.

The J gene is TRBJ1-2, the V gene TRBV28; no definite D call. CDR1 is MDHEN, CDR2 SYDVKM, per germline. V was cut by 2 bases and J by 3 bases, with 13 bases left in between. The length of the CDR3 is 15 residues. The CDR3, as DNA: TGTGCCAGCAGTTTACCTCGGACGGCCGACTATGGCTACACCTTC. Its translation is CASSLPRTADYGYTF.

The genes are TRBV6-5 and TRBJ2-2, with D perhaps matching TRBD2 (5 bases). V lost 5 bases and J lost 10, with 17 bases in between. Germline-derived CDR1 and CDR2 are MNHEY and SVGAGI. The CDR3 runs to 14 residues. CDR3 DNA: TGTGCCAGCAGTGTATCCCTGGGGAGCCCGGAGCTGTTTTTT. Amino acids: CASSVSLGSPELFF.

J is TRBJ2-2 and V is TRBV14, with D perhaps TRBD2 (5 bases). Per germline, CDR1 SGHDN and CDR2 FVKESK. The CDR3 is 14 amino acids. Trimming took off 2 bases at V and 5 bases at J, with 9 bases between the two ends. Here the CDR3 DNA reads TGTGCCAGCAGCCAAATCCGGGGAACCGGGGAGCTGTTTTTT. It is translated as CASSQIRGTGELFF. Full variable domain (missing parts from reference TRBV14 and TRBJ2-2): EAGVTQFPSHSVIEKGQTVTLRCDPISGHDNLYWYRRVMGKEIKFLLHFVKESKQDESGMPNNRFLAERTGGTYSTLKVQPAELEDSGVYFCASSQIRGTGELFFGEGSRLTVL.

This clone was observed a handful of times. The V call is TRBV29-1, the J call TRBJ2-7; the match to TRBD2 covers 13 bases. CDR1 SQVTM and CDR2 ANQGSEA come from the germline V gene. The CDR3 consists of 14 residues. With V trimmed by 5 bases and J by 3 bases, 4 bases remained unmatched. CDR3 amino acids: CSVSGLAGHYEQYF. In nucleotides, the CDR3 is TGCAGCGTTTCGGGACTAGCGGGACACTACGAGCAGTACTTC.

The genes are TRBV2 and TRBJ2-7; D gene unclear. V gave up 3 bases and J gave up 3 bases, with 3 bases separating them. The CDR3 is made up of 11 amino acids. The germline V gene has CDR1 SNHLY and CDR2 FYNNEI. CDR3 sequence: CASSDNYEQYF. The CDR3 coding sequence is TGTGCCAGCAGTGACAACTACGAGCAGTACTTC.

Here the CDR3 reads CASSRGGRNTGELFF. CDR3 nucleotide sequence: TGTGCCAGCAGTCGCGGGGGCAGAAACACCGGGGAGCTGTTTTTT. The chain uses TRBV28 and TRBJ2-2; TRBD2 might be the D (7 bases). The CDR3 is 15 amino acids. V was clipped by 5 bases and J by 2 bases, with 12 bases between them. The V gene's germline CDR1 is MDHEN and CDR2 SYDVKM.

J is TRBJ2-1 and V is TRBV7-2, with D uncertain. This CDR3 has 14 amino acids. The V gene lost 1 base and the J gene lost 8 bases, with 12 bases spanning the gap. The V gene's germline CDR1 is SGHTA and CDR2 FQGNSA. CDR3: CASSLVQPADEQFF. The CDR3 coding sequence is TGTGCCAGCAGCTTAGTACAGCCCGCCGATGAGCAGTTCTTC.

The chain has TRBV7-2 and TRBJ1-6; D is unclear. The CDR3 spans 15 residues. Germline CDR1 and CDR2: SGHTA and FQGNSA. Between the trimmed V and J ends, which lost 1 base and 7 bases, there was a span of 11 bases. The CDR3 loop is CASSLVVNLNSPLHF. Written as DNA, the CDR3 is TGTGCCAGCAGCTTAGTAGTGAACTTAAATTCACCCCTCCACTTT.

This chain uses TRBV7-3 with TRBJ2-3; no clear D gene. Germline values: CDR1 SGHTA, CDR2 FQGTGA. CDR3 length: 14 residues. V gave up 5 bases and J gave up 0 bases, with 9 bases separating them. The CDR3 loop is CASSESRSTDTQYF. The CDR3 DNA is TGTGCCAGCAGCGAAAGCAGGAGCACAGATACGCAGTATTTT.

V is TRBV10-2 and J is TRBJ2-2, with D possibly matching TRBD1 (5 bases). Trimming pared 4 bases from V and 6 bases from J, leaving 15 bases between. Germline CDR1 is WSHSY and CDR2 is SAAADI. This CDR3 is built from 15 residues. CDR3 nucleotide sequence: TGCGCCAGCAGTGTTGTGGCCAGGGCCTCCGGGGAGCTGTTTTTT. The encoded protein is CASSVVARASGELFF.

In nucleotides, the CDR3 is TGTGCCAGCAGGATTCGGGGAACTAACTATGGCTACACCTTC. Protein sequence: CASRIRGTNYGYTF. V and J are TRBV28 and TRBJ1-2; the D is unclear. The CDR3 runs 14 residues. CDR1 and CDR2 (germline): MDHEN, SYDVKM. V lost 6 bases to trimming and J lost 0 bases, with 11 bases between them.